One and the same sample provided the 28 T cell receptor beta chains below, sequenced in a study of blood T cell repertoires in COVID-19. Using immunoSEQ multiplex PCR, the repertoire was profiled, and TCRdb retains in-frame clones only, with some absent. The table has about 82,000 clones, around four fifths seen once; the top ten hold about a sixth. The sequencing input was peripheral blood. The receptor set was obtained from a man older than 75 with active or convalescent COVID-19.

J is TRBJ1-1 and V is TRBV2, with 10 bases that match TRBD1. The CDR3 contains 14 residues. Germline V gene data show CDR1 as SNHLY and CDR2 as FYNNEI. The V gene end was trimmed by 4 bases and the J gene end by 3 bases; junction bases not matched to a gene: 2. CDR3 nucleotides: TGTGCCAGCAGTGGAGACAGGGGGCACACTGAAGCTTTCTTT. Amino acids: CASSGDRGHTEAFF.

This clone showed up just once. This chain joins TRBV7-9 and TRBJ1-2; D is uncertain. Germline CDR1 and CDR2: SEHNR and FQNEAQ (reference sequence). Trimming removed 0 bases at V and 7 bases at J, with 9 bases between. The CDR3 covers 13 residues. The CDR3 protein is CASSLALSGGYTF. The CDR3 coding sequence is TGTGCCAGCAGCTTAGCTCTGTCGGGTGGCTACACCTTC.

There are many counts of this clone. The CDR3, as DNA: TGTGCCAGCGGCAGGGCTGGCGGGAGGGAAGACTACAATGAGCAGTTCTTC. Protein product: CASGRAGGREDYNEQFF. The chain couples TRBV7-6 to TRBJ2-1, with TRBD2 matching over 9 bases. J gave up 3 bases and V 8 bases, and 14 bases lay outside the gene matches. CDR3 length: 17 residues. Germline loops: CDR1 SGHVS, CDR2 FNYEAQ.

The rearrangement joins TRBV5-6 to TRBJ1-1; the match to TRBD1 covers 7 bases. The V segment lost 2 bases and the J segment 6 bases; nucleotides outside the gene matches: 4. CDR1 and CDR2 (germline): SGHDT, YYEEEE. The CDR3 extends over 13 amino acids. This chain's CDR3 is CASSFGRGPEAFF. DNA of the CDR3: TGTGCCAGCAGCTTCGGTAGGGGGCCTGAAGCTTTCTTT.

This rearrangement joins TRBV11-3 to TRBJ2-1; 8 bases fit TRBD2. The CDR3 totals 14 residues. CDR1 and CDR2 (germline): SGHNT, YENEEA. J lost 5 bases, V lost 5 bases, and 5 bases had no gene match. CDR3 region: CASSQLAADNEQFF. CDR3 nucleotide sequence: TGTGCCAGCAGCCAACTAGCGGCCGACAATGAGCAGTTCTTC.

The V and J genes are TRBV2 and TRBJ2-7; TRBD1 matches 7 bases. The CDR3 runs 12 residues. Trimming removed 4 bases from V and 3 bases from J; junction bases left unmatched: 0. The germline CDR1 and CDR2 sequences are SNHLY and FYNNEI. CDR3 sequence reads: CASSGDSYEQYV. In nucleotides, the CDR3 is TGTGCCAGCAGTGGGGACAGCTACGAGCAGTACGTC.

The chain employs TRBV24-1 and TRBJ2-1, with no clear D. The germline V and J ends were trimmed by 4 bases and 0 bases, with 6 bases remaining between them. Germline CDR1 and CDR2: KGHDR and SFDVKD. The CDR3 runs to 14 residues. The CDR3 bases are TGTGCCACCAGTGAGGAGAGCTCCTACAATGAGCAGTTCTTC. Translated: CATSEESSYNEQFF.

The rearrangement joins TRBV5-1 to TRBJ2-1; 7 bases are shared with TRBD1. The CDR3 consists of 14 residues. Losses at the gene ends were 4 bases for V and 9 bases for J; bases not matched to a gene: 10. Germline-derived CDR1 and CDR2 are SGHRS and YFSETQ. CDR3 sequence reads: CASSQTDRLLEQFF. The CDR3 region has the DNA TGCGCCAGCAGCCAGACGGACAGGCTTCTTGAGCAGTTCTTC.

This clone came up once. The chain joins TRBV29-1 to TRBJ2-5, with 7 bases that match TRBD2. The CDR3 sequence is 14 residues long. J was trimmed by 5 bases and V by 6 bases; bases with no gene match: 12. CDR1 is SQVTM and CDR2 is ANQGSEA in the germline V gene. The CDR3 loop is CSVSLAVLGETQYF. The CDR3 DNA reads TGCAGCGTATCCCTAGCGGTCTTAGGGGAGACCCAGTACTTC.

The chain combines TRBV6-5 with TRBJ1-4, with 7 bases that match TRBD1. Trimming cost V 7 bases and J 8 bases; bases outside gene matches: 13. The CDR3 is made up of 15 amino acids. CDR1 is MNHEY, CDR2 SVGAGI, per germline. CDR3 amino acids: CASTATGTGGEKLFF. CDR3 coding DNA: TGTGCCAGCACCGCGACAGGGACCGGAGGGGAAAAACTGTTTTTT.

The CDR3: CRTNDRHGYTF. The CDR3 nucleotides read TGCAGAACCAACGACAGGCATGGCTACACCTTC. This rearrangement joins TRBV20-1 to TRBJ1-2, with a possible D match to TRBD1 (6 bases). The V gene's germline CDR1 is DFQATT and CDR2 SNEGSKA (reference sequence). This CDR3 region has 11 residues.

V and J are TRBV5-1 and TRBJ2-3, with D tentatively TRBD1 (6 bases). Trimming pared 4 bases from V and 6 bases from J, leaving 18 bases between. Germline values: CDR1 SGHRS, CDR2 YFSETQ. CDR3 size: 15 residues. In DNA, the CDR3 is TGCGCCAGCAGCGAAACCCTAGGACAGTTGGATACGCAGTATTTT. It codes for CASSETLGQLDTQYF.

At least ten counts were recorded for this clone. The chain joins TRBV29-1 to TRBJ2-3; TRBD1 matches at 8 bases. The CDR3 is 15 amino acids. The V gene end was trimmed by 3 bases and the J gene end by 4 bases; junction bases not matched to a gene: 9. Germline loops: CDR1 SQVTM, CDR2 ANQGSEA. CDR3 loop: CSVDPGTGSPDTQYF. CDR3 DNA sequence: TGCAGCGTTGATCCCGGGACAGGATCCCCAGATACGCAGTATTTT.

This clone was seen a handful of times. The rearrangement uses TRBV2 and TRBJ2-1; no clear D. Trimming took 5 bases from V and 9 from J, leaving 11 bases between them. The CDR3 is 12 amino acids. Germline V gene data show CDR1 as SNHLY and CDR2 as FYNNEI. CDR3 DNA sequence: TGTGCCAGCAGTTCCACTTCCGGTGAGCAGTTCTTC. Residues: CASSSTSGEQFF. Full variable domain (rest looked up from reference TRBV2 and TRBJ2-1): EPEVTQTPSHQVTQMGQEVILRCVPISNHLYFYWYRQILGQKVEFLVSFYNNEISEKSEIFDDQFSVERPDGSNFTLKIRSTKLEDSAMYFCASSSTSGEQFFGPGTRLTVL.

Here the CDR3 DNA reads TGCGCCAGCAGCTTCGGCGTCGAGGGCAATCAGCCCCAGCATTTT. Its translation is CASSFGVEGNQPQHF. This chain joins TRBV5-1 and TRBJ1-5; D not certain. The CDR3 runs to 15 residues. Germline loops: CDR1 SGHRS, CDR2 YFSETQ. The V and J ends lost 2 bases and 2 bases respectively, with 11 bases between them.

The CDR3 region has the DNA TGTGCCAGCAGCCCGAGCCCCGGCTCTGGAAACACCATATATTTT. This encodes CASSPSPGSGNTIYF. The chain joins TRBV5-5 to TRBJ1-3; D is uncertain. The CDR3 has 15 residues. The V end was cut by 4 bases, the J end by 0 bases, with 11 bases between. CDR1 is SGHKS, CDR2 YYEKEE, per germline (reference sequence).

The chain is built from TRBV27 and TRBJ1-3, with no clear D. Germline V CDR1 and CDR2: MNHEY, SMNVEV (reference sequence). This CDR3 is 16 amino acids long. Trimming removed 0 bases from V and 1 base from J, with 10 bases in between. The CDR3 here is CASSLSGQASGNTIYF. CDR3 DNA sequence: TGTGCCAGCAGTTTATCGGGCCAGGCATCTGGAAACACCATATATTTT.

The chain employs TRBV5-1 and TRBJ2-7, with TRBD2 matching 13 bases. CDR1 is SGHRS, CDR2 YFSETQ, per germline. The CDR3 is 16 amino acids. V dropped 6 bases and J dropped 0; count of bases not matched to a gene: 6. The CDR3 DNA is TGCGCCAGCAATGGGACTAGCGGGGTAAGCTCCTACGAGCAGTACGTC. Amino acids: CASNGTSGVSSYEQYV.

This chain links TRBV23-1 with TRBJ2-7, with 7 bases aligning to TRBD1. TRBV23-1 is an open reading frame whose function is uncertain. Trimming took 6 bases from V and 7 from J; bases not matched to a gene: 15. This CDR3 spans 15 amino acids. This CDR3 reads CASSPGQVCRREQYV. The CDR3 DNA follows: TGCGCCAGCAGCCCAGGACAGGTCTGCCGGCGAGAGCAGTACGTC.

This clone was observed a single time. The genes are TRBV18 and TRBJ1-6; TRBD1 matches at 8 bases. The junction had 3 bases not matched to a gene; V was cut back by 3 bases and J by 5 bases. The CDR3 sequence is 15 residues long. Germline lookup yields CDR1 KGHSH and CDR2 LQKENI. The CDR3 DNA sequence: TGTGCCAGCTCACCTGGGACAGGACATAATTCACCCCTCCACTTT. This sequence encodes CASSPGTGHNSPLHF.

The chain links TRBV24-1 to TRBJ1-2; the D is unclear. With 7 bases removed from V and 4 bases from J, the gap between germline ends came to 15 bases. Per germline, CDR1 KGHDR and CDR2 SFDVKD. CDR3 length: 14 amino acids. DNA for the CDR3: TGTGCCACCAGCGACCGCGGGAACATCTATGGCTACACCTTC. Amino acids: CATSDRGNIYGYTF.

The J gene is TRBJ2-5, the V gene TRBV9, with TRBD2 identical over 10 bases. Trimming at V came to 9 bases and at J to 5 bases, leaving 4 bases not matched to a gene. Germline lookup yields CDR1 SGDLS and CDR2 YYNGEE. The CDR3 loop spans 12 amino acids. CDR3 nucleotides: TGTGCCACCCGACTAGCGGGTGAGACCCAGTACTTC. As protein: CATRLAGETQYF.

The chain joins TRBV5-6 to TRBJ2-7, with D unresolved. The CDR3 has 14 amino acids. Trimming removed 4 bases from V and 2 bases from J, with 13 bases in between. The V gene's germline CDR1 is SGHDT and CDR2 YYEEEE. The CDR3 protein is CASSPVGRPYEQYV. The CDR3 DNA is TGTGCCAGCAGCCCGGTCGGCAGGCCCTACGAGCAGTACGTC.

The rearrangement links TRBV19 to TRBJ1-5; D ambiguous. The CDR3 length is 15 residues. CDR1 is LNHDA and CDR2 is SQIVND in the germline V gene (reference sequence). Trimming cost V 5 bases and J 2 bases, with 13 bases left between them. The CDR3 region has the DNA TGTGCCAGTAGTGAGGGTTTGGTCGGCAATCAGCCCCAGCATTTT. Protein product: CASSEGLVGNQPQHF.

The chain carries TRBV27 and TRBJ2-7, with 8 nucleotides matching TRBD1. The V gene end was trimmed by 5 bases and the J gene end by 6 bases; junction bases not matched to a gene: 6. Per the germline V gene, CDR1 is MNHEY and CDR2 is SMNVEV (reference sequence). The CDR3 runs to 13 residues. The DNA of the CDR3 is TGTGCCAGCAGTCACGGACAGGGTGGCGAGCAGTACGTC. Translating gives CASSHGQGGEQYV.

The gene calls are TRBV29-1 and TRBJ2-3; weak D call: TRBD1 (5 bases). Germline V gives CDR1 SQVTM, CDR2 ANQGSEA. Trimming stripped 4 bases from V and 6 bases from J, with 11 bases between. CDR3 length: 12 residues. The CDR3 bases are TGCAGCGTTGGATCAGGGATGGATACGCAGTATTTT. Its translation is CSVGSGMDTQYF.

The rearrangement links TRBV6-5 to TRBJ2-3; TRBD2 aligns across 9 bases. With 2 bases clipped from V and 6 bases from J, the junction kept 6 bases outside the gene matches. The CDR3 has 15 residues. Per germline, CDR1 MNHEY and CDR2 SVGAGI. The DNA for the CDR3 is TGTGCCAGCAGTTACGCAAAGCGGGGGGAGGATACGCAGTATTTT. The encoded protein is CASSYAKRGEDTQYF.

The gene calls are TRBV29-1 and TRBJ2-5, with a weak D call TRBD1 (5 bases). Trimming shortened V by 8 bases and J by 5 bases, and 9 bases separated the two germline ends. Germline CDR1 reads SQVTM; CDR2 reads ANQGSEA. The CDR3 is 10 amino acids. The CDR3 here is CSTGTETQYF. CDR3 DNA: TGCAGCACAGGAACGGAGACCCAGTACTTC.